Each of the 9 T cell receptor beta chains below was sequenced from the same sample in a study of blood T cell repertoires in COVID-19. Only in-frame clones appear in the TCRdb table, and some are missing; sequencing was by immunoSEQ multiplex PCR. The profile shows approximately 300,000 clones, roughly 89% of them singletons. The specimen was PBMCs or T cells enriched from blood (not recorded which). Source of these receptors: a man between 60 and 75 years old who had recovered from COVID-19.

V is TRBV4-1 and J is TRBJ1-5; D is possibly TRBD1 (5 bases). The CDR3 consists of 14 residues. Trimming left V 5 bases short and J 8 bases short, with 16 bases between. Germline CDR1 is MGHRA and CDR2 is YSYEKL. In DNA form, the CDR3 reads TGCGCCAGCAGCTCGAATCAGGGAGGAAAGCCCCAGCATTTT. Protein product: CASSSNQGGKPQHF.

This chain uses TRBV15 with TRBJ1-1; D not certain. The germline V and J ends were trimmed by 9 bases and 4 bases, with 18 bases remaining between them. The CDR3 length is 14 residues. Germline-derived CDR1 and CDR2 are LNHNV and YYDKDF (reference sequence). CDR3 amino acids: CATGARQESTEAFF. For the CDR3, the DNA is TGTGCCACGGGAGCCCGGCAGGAGTCCACTGAAGCTTTCTTT.

The V gene is TRBV7-3, the J gene TRBJ2-3; D remains unclear. Germline values: CDR1 SGHTA, CDR2 FQGTGA. The V gene lost 5 bases and the J gene lost 0 bases, with 6 bases spanning the gap. The CDR3 has 13 residues. The CDR3 sequence is CASSVTSTDTQYF. DNA of the CDR3: TGTGCCAGCAGCGTTACTAGCACAGATACGCAGTATTTT.

V gene TRBV6-6 combines with J gene TRBJ1-1; 9 nucleotides agree with TRBD1. The germline CDR1 and CDR2 sequences are MNHNY and SVGAGI (reference sequence). V shed 8 bases and J 3 bases; nucleotides not matched to a gene: 1. CDR3 length equals 12 residues. CDR3 in amino acids: CASRQGDTEAFF. As DNA, the CDR3 is TGTGCCAGCCGACAGGGGGACACTGAAGCTTTCTTT.

This clone was seen once. The chain combines TRBV18 with TRBJ2-2, with D tentatively TRBD1 (5 bases). This CDR3 is 16 amino acids long. The ends were cut back, 3 bases at V and 4 bases at J, with 15 bases in the middle. The germline V gene has CDR1 KGHSH and CDR2 LQKENI. CDR3 protein: CASSPDSGLGTGELFF. In DNA, the CDR3 is TGTGCCAGCTCACCGGATTCAGGGCTCGGCACCGGGGAGCTGTTTTTT.

This clone appeared a single time. This chain connects TRBV9 to TRBJ2-7; 13 nucleotides align to TRBD2. The CDR3 covers 15 residues. The germline gives CDR1 SGDLS, CDR2 YYNGEE. The V gene end was trimmed by 0 bases and the J gene end by 3 bases; junction bases not matched to a gene: 0. CDR3 region: CASSVGLAGGYEQYF. The DNA of the CDR3 is TGTGCCAGCAGCGTAGGACTAGCGGGGGGCTACGAGCAGTACTTC.

The chain links TRBV10-3 to TRBJ2-7; 9 nucleotides match TRBD1. This CDR3 contains 14 residues. In germline, CDR1 is ENHRY, CDR2 SYGVKD. After removal of 5 bases from V and 4 bases from J, the junction contained 6 bases not matched to a gene. CDR3 nucleotides: TGTGCCATCAGTAAAACAGGGGGCCGATACGAGCAGTACTTC. Protein product: CAISKTGGRYEQYF.

The chain uses TRBV7-3 and TRBJ2-2; tentative D call: TRBD1 (6 bases). V lost 2 bases, J lost 4 bases, and 11 bases lay in between. Germline CDR1 is SGHTA and CDR2 is FQGTGA. This CDR3 region has 15 residues. CDR3 sequence (DNA): TGTGCCAGCAGCTTACAGGGGTCGGTCACCGGGGAGCTGTTTTTT. As protein: CASSLQGSVTGELFF.

The chain is built from TRBV28 and TRBJ1-5; TRBD1 matches 10 bases. V lost 3 bases to trimming and J lost 4 bases; unmatched junction nucleotides: 3. Per the germline V gene, CDR1 is MDHEN and CDR2 is SYDVKM. This CDR3 has 15 amino acids. CDR3 coding DNA: TGTGCCAGCAGTTTTGGGACAGGGGTGAATCAGCCCCAGCATTTT. Amino acid sequence: CASSFGTGVNQPQHF.